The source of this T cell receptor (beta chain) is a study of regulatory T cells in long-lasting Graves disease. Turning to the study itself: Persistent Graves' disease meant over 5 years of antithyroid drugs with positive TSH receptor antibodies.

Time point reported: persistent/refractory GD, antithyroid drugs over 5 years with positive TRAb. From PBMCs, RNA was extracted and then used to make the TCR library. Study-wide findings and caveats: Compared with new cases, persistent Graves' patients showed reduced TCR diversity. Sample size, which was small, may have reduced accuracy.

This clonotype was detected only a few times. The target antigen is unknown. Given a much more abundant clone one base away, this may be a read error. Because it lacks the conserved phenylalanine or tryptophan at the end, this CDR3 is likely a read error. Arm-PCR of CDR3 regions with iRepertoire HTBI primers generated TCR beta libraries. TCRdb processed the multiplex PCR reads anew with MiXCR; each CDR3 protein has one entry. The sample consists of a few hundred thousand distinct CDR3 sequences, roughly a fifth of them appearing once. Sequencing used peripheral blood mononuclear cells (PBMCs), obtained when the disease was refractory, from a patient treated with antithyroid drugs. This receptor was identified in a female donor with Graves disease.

The CDR3 loop is CASSQVEGVSPLHL. DNA for the CDR3: TGTGCCAGCAGTCAAGTCGAAGGGGTATCACCCCTCCACCTT. The chain joins TRBV11-2 to TRBJ1-6, with D possibly being TRBD1 (5 bases). The V end was cut by 6 bases, the J end by 10 bases, with 16 bases between. The germline gives CDR1 SGHAT, CDR2 FQNNGV. This CDR3 region has 14 residues.